This entry describes one TCR beta chain. This sample is drawn from a study of control samples from healthy donors and cancer patients. The CDR3 has 14 amino acids. Germline assignment: CDR1 LNHDA and CDR2 SQIVND (reference sequence). V shed 10 bases and J shed 4 bases, with 20 bases lying between them. Clones were sequenced by immunoSEQ multiplex PCR, and TCRdb holds only the in-frame ones, with some missing. The sample has fewer than 15,000 clones; approximately 80% are singletons. The sample comprised formalin-fixed, paraffin-embedded tissue. The chain employs TRBV19 and TRBJ2-7; a possible D gene is TRBD2 (6 bases). The sequence was obtained from a female donor with lung cancer. CDR3 sequence: CATRPWGESYEQYF. CDR3 sequence (DNA): TGTGCCACCCGGCCGTGGGGGGAGTCTTACGAGCAGTACTTC.